The T cell receptor (beta chain) described here comes from a study of cytomegalovirus exposure and HLA in healthy donors. PCR was performed using 60 Vbeta and 13 Jbeta primers. Authors' analysis steps: In a later analysis, around 11 million of approximately 81 million unique beta chains occurred in at least two donors. The data were produced by immunoSEQ multiplex PCR, yet TCRdb's version contains in-frame clones alone and is incomplete. V and J calls and clone size are as listed in that table; D and trimming were resolved from the DNA. This table has approximately 140,000 clones, about 80% appearing once. With regard to this clone: The antigen is unknown.

V shed 4 bases and J shed 4 bases, with 20 bases lying between them. From germline, CDR1 is LGHNA and CDR2 YNFKEQ. The CDR3 runs 17 residues. Study results and limitations: Immune exposure information available was restricted to CMV serostatus. Earlier analysis looked at TCR beta V segments, and most were productive about 90% or about 30% of the time.

The clonotype originates from a woman between 40 and 55 years old in good health and CMV-seronegative. The V and J genes are TRBV4-2 and TRBJ2-1; D might be TRBD1 (7 bases). The sequenced material came from PBMCs. The CDR3 region has the DNA TGTGCCAGCAGCCCTCGTCAGGAGGGGGCCACATACAATGAGCAGTTCTTC. It encodes CASSPRQEGATYNEQFF.